The sequence of this TCR beta chain was determined in a study of blood T cell repertoires in COVID-19. Study background: The study drew acute and convalescent COVID-19 samples from the United States, Italy and Spain.

With V trimmed by 2 bases and J by 10 bases, 11 bases remained unmatched. Germline CDR1 GTSNPN, CDR2 SVGIG (reference sequence). The CDR3 totals 14 residues. In the original processing: Reference gene primer amplification in the assay estimated nucleated cell counts. The data were produced by immunoSEQ multiplex PCR, yet TCRdb's version contains in-frame clones alone and is incomplete. V, J and clone size derive from that table, while D and trimming were established from the DNA sequence. This table holds around 140,000 clones, around 80% found once. The sample taken for sequencing was peripheral blood. The rearrangement uses TRBV30 and TRBJ2-1; 7 bases map to TRBD2. This sequence originates from a man aged 70-80 years who had recovered from COVID-19. The CDR3 region has the DNA TGTGCCTGGAGTTTACTAGCGCGACGGGGGGAGCAGTTCTTC. Its protein is CAWSLLARRGEQFF.